The following is a T cell receptor beta chain sequence with its context. Its recognized antigen is unknown. No per-base quality is available; no much larger clone lies one base away. The run used an Illumina HiSeq 1500. The public reads were reanalyzed by TCRdb: fastp trimming at Q25, MiXCR alignment, in-frame beta chains only. Rows are unified per CDR3 protein, each entry keeping the most common DNA and genes. The sample table holds hundreds of thousands of distinct CDR3 sequences, of which around 30% were seen once. Clones ranked in the top ten supply over 11% of the sample. The sample belongs to a study of T cell repertoires in cytomegalovirus infection (dated by TCRdb to between 2018 and 2021). In the study overall: Peptide stimulations targeted recently identified HLA-C-restricted CMV epitopes, whose presentation resists viral immunomodulation, together with well-studied HLA-B-restricted epitopes. The HLA type of each donor mattered for the analysis, because public TCR beta signatures pointed to carriage of CMV infection along with the matching HLA type. The research as a whole found: In the ex vivo response, HLA-C-restricted CMV-specific TCR beta clonotypes were dominant, and in two of eight donors the single most frequent clonotype came from this HLA-C-restricted group. In both this cohort and an independent cohort of some 350 donors, the cumulative frequency of public TCR beta family members distinguished carriers of CMV infection plus the relevant HLA type.

Taken from the germline V gene (reference sequence), the CDR1 and CDR2 loops are MNHEY and SMNVEV. V drops 5 bases and J drops 7 bases, leaving 12 bases in between. The CDR3, cysteine through phenylalanine, is 14 amino acids long. Solely the CDR3 DNA is kept, with 42 bases framed from the first base. The sample's treatment or condition label, in plain terms: in vitro stimulation with specific CMV peptide epitopes to enrich CMV-specific T cells. The V gene is TRBV27 and the J gene is TRBJ1-6; perhaps TRBD1 is the D gene, with 5 bases matching. This TCR derives from a human donor in good health (CMV status not recorded). Some clones in this sample may be carry-over from other donors' samples. The specimen was cultured CD8+ T cells from PBMCs, collected from culture after CMV antigen stimulation. The sequenced DNA: TGTGCCAGCAGTATAGGGGACCTCAATTCACCCCTCCACTTT. This encodes CASSIGDLNSPLHF.